These 31 T cell receptor beta chains share one sample of origin, sequenced in a study of human T cells and chemical hapten exposure. Time point here: pre-sensitization, week 0. The treatment was: therapeutic diphenylcyclopropenone sensitization with weekly scalp DPC. Each CDR3 protein gets one entry after TCRdb re-called the RACE reads with MiXCR. The sample has approximately 180,000 distinct CDR3 sequences; nearly 30% are singletons. The sample here was whole blood, taken in connection with sensitization to the hapten diphenylcyclopropenone (DPC). The receptor source for this set is a woman aged 25 to 39 with alopecia areata. Some clones in this sample may be carry-over from other donors' samples.

V and J are TRBV10-3 and TRBJ1-1; no firm D call. Trimming shortened V by 7 bases and J by 3 bases, and 12 bases separated the two germline ends. The germline V gene encodes CDR1 ENHRY and CDR2 SYGVKD. CDR3 length: 13 amino acids. Written as DNA, the CDR3 is TGTGCCATCAATCGGGGTCCGGACACTGAAGCTTTCTTT. Protein sequence: CAINRGPDTEAFF.

CDR3 region: CASSVATGGAAEAFF. For the CDR3, the DNA is TGTGCCAGCAGCGTAGCGACAGGGGGCGCGGCTGAAGCTTTCTTT. The chain couples TRBV9 to TRBJ1-1; TRBD1 agrees at 10 bases. CDR3 length: 15 amino acids. Trimming took 0 bases from V and 6 from J; bases not matched to a gene: 5. CDR1 and CDR2 from the germline V gene are SGDLS and YYNGEE.

The table lists this clonotype with a few counts. The rearrangement links TRBV21-1 to TRBJ2-1; TRBD2 is the table's D call, not checked against the DNA. TRBV21-1 is marked as a pseudogene. CDR3 length: 21 residues. The DNA of the CDR3 is TGTGCCAGCAGACCGATCCTCGGGACTAGCGGGGAGCCTTTTGCGAACAATGAGCAGTTCTTC. This encodes CASRPILGTSGEPFANNEQFF.

The chain couples TRBV20-1 to TRBJ1-2; TRBD1 matches at 8 bases. The germline V gene encodes CDR1 DFQATT and CDR2 SNEGSKA (reference sequence). After removal of 5 bases from V and 6 bases from J, the junction contained 5 bases not matched to a gene. This CDR3 region has 12 residues. The CDR3 DNA sequence: TGCAGTGCTTGGACAGGGATCAATGGCTACACCTTC. This codes for CSAWTGINGYTF.

This clonotype occurred a few times. CDR3 coding DNA: TGCAGTGCTATAGTGACGGGTCGAAATGGCTACACCTTC. Translated: CSAIVTGRNGYTF. The chain has TRBV20-1 and TRBJ1-2; D ambiguous. The CDR3 runs 13 residues. Looked up from germline, CDR1 is DFQATT and CDR2 is SNEGSKA (reference sequence). The germline V and J ends were trimmed by 4 bases and 6 bases, with 15 bases remaining between them.

This clonotype showed up just a few times. The rearrangement uses TRBV20-1 and TRBJ1-1; D is perhaps TRBD1 (6 bases). The germline gives CDR1 DFQATT, CDR2 SNEGSKA (reference sequence). Deletions cut 2 bases from V and 11 bases from J, with 12 bases between. The CDR3 extends over 11 amino acids. This chain's CDR3 is CSARTRGKAFF. The CDR3 bases are TGCAGTGCTAGAACCAGGGGAAAGGCTTTCTTT.

On this clonotype: A much larger clone sits a single nucleotide away, making a read error possible. The rearrangement joins TRBV30 to TRBJ1-2; D is unclear. V was shortened by 8 bases and J by 3 bases, with 19 bases between the two germline ends. Looked up from germline, CDR1 is GTSNPN and CDR2 is SVGIG (reference sequence). CDR3 size: 14 residues. The CDR3 reads CARCPNWVDYGYTF. The CDR3 DNA follows: TGTGCCAGGTGTCCCAATTGGGTGGACTATGGCTACACCTTC.

This sequence joins TRBV29-1 and TRBJ2-7; TRBD1 matches at 8 bases. This CDR3 is built from 15 residues. Per the germline V gene, CDR1 is SQVTM and CDR2 is ANQGSEA. V trimming: 5 bases; J trimming: 6 bases; junction bases outside the gene matches: 15. The CDR3 DNA reads as TGCAGCGTTCGGGTGAGGGGGACAGGCCCCCGCGAGCAGTACTTC. This sequence encodes CSVRVRGTGPREQYF.

This clonotype has a handful of counts. The rearrangement joins TRBV12-3 or TRBV12-4 to TRBJ2-1, with unresolved D. V lost 3 bases to trimming and J lost 15 bases, with 12 bases between them. The CDR3 contains 11 residues. CDR3 region: CASSFSERRFF. CDR3 sequence (DNA): TGTGCCAGCAGTTTTAGTGAGCGACGGTTCTTC.

The V and J genes are TRBV28 and TRBJ1-4; D possibly corresponds to TRBD1 (5 bases). There are 16 residues in the CDR3. Trimming took 7 bases from V and 4 from J, leaving 19 bases between them. Germline CDR1 reads MDHEN; CDR2 reads SYDVKM. The CDR3 here is CASTSRKGRNNEKLFF. The CDR3 nucleotides are TGTGCCAGCACCTCCCGTAAGGGACGGAATAATGAAAAACTGTTTTTT.

There are a few counts of this clonotype. The genes are TRBV20-1 and TRBJ2-3, with 13 bases matching TRBD2. The V gene's germline CDR1 is DFQATT and CDR2 SNEGSKA (reference sequence). V dropped 5 bases and J dropped 10; count of bases not matched to a gene: 9. This CDR3 spans 14 amino acids. For the CDR3, the DNA is TGCAGTGCTCCACTAGCGGGAGGGCCGGGAGCGCAGTATTTT. Residues: CSAPLAGGPGAQYF.

This clonotype has only a few counts. The genes are TRBV10-2 and TRBJ1-3, with D hard to call. Per germline, CDR1 WSHSY and CDR2 SAAADI. V was cut by 4 bases and J by 0 bases, with 7 bases left in between. This CDR3 comprises 14 residues. CDR3 protein: CASSVAGSGNTIYF. DNA of the CDR3: TGCGCCAGCAGTGTGGCAGGCTCTGGAAACACCATATATTTT.

The rearrangement links TRBV7-9 to TRBJ2-1; 7 bases match TRBD2. The germline V gene encodes CDR1 SEHNR and CDR2 FQNEAQ (reference sequence). This CDR3 contains 15 residues. Trimming removed 0 bases from V and 10 bases from J; junction bases left unmatched: 9. This chain's CDR3 is CASSLAGRPGGEQFF. Here the CDR3 DNA reads TGTGCCAGCAGCTTAGCTGGGCGCCCCGGGGGGGAGCAGTTCTTC.

This clonotype has a count of ten or more. J is TRBJ2-7 and V is TRBV7-2, with D unclear. Germline CDR1 is SGHTA and CDR2 is FQGNSA. V was clipped by 5 bases and J by 4 bases, with 6 bases between them. This CDR3 contains 11 residues. This CDR3 reads CASSPAYEQYF. CDR3 DNA sequence: TGTGCCAGCAGCCCAGCATACGAGCAGTACTTC.

This clonotype was counted a few times. The chain links TRBV28 to TRBJ2-7, with 11 positions matching TRBD2. Germline CDR1 MDHEN, CDR2 SYDVKM. Trimming took 5 bases from V and 2 from J; bases not matched to a gene: 8. This CDR3 is built from 16 residues. DNA of the CDR3: TGTGCCAGCAGTCCCATGGGGACTAGCGGTGCCTACGAGCAGTACTTC. Protein sequence: CASSPMGTSGAYEQYF.

This clonotype was seen a handful of times. V is TRBV3-1 and J is TRBJ2-1; 8 positions match TRBD2. The J segment lost 6 bases and the V segment lost 3 bases, leaving 7 bases of the junction unmatched. Germline V gives CDR1 LGHDT, CDR2 YNNKEL (reference sequence). The CDR3 runs to 15 residues. The CDR3 sequence is CASSHGLANSNEQFF. The CDR3 DNA is TGTGCCAGCAGCCATGGACTAGCCAACTCCAATGAGCAGTTCTTC.

This clonotype has a handful of counts. The chain has TRBV20-1 and TRBJ2-1; unclear D gene. This CDR3 contains 18 residues. The germline gives CDR1 DFQATT, CDR2 SNEGSKA (reference sequence). V lost 0 bases and J 3 bases, leaving 21 bases between the germline ends. The CDR3 sequence: CSARDWIDPSNLYNEQFF. The CDR3 bases are TGCAGTGCTAGAGATTGGATCGACCCTAGTAATCTCTACAATGAGCAGTTCTTC.

This clonotype has just a few counts. This chain uses TRBV6-5 with TRBJ2-4; D remains unclear. Trimming removed 6 bases at V and 5 bases at J, with 17 bases between. This CDR3 region has 15 residues. Germline CDR1 is MNHEY and CDR2 is SVGAGI. The CDR3 nucleotides read TGTGCCAGCAGCCGGGCTACCGGTGGACAAAACATTCAGTACTTC. As protein: CASSRATGGQNIQYF.

This clonotype was detected only a few times. This rearrangement joins TRBV4-3 to TRBJ1-5; no definite D call. Per germline, CDR1 LGHNA and CDR2 YSLEER. The CDR3 spans 13 residues. V was pared by 2 bases and J by 4 bases, with 6 bases between. CDR3 in amino acids: CASSQLVNQPQHF. The CDR3 DNA sequence: TGCGCCAGCAGCCAACTTGTGAATCAGCCCCAGCATTTT.

Written as DNA, the CDR3 is TGTGCCAGCAGCCCAGGGGTGGCTAACACTGAAGCTTTCTTT. Protein: CASSPGVANTEAFF. The chain is built from TRBV11-2 and TRBJ1-1, with a possible D match to TRBD1 (6 bases). CDR3 length: 14 residues. V was shortened by 5 bases and J by 2 bases, with 12 bases between the two germline ends. Germline values: CDR1 SGHAT, CDR2 FQNNGV.

This rearrangement joins TRBV29-1 to TRBJ1-4; TRBD1 agrees at 11 bases. The CDR3 runs 14 residues. Germline trimming cut 7 bases from V and 8 bases from J; bases unmatched to any gene: 9. The germline gives CDR1 SQVTM, CDR2 ANQGSEA. The CDR3: CSALGQGAGEKLFF. The CDR3 region has the DNA TGCAGCGCTCTCGGACAGGGGGCAGGGGAAAAACTGTTTTTT.

This rearrangement joins TRBV29-1 to TRBJ2-1; the D is unclear. The CDR3 has 14 residues. Trimming removed 5 bases from V and 6 bases from J, with 17 bases in between. Germline lookup yields CDR1 SQVTM and CDR2 ANQGSEA. The CDR3 coding sequence is TGCAGCGTTCCCGCCCGGGCCCTTGGCAATGAGCAGTTCTTC. Protein: CSVPARALGNEQFF.

The rearrangement links TRBV5-1 to TRBJ2-2, with 16 bases that match TRBD2. This CDR3 comprises 16 residues. The V segment lost 7 bases and the J segment 4 bases; nucleotides outside the gene matches: 4. Germline CDR1 is SGHRS and CDR2 is YFSETQ. The CDR3 sequence is CASGGLAGGSTGELFF. The CDR3 DNA reads as TGCGCCAGCGGGGGACTAGCGGGAGGGAGCACCGGGGAGCTGTTTTTT.

V usage is TRBV27 and J usage is TRBJ2-5; 10 bases fit TRBD2. The germline CDR1 and CDR2 sequences are MNHEY and SMNVEV (reference sequence). The V segment lost 3 bases and the J segment 10 bases; nucleotides outside the gene matches: 14. The CDR3 covers 16 residues. The CDR3 nucleotides read TGTGCCAGCAGTTTGGCTAGCGGGGGTTTCCATTCAGTCCAGTACTTC. Amino acids: CASSLASGGFHSVQYF.

The chain links TRBV20-1 to TRBJ2-7; maybe TRBD1 (6 bases). CDR3 size: 13 residues. Trimming stripped 6 bases from V and 2 bases from J, with 14 bases between. Germline V gene sequence: CDR1 DFQATT, CDR2 SNEGSKA (reference sequence). CDR3 amino acids: CSAEQGFAYEQYF. CDR3 sequence (DNA): TGCAGTGCCGAACAGGGTTTCGCCTACGAGCAGTACTTC.

This clonotype has more than one count but fewer than ten. The chain recombines TRBV6-1 with TRBJ2-7, with 8 bases that match TRBD2. The CDR3 runs to 13 residues. The trim removed 11 bases at V and 4 bases at J, leaving 10 bases unmatched. Germline CDR1 reads MNHNS; CDR2 reads SASEGT. In DNA form, the CDR3 reads TGTGCCTCAACGGGACTAGTAGGGTACGAGCAGTACTTC. It translates to CASTGLVGYEQYF.

This clonotype appeared a few times. V usage is TRBV6-1 and J usage is TRBJ2-7; 7 nucleotides line up with TRBD1. Unmatched junction bases numbered 5, after V lost 6 bases and J lost 3 bases. Germline V lookup: CDR1 MNHNS, CDR2 SASEGT. This CDR3 region has 13 residues. The CDR3, as DNA: TGTGCCAGCAGGGTCAACAGGGGCTACGAGCAGTACTTC. It specifies CASRVNRGYEQYF.

The genes are TRBV20-1 and TRBJ1-5; D gene uncertain. CDR3 length: 13 residues. Germline V gives CDR1 DFQATT, CDR2 SNEGSKA (reference sequence). V was cut by 3 bases and J by 7 bases, with 13 bases left in between. This CDR3 reads CSARRQEDQPQHF. The CDR3 DNA follows: TGCAGTGCTAGGCGCCAGGAAGACCAGCCCCAGCATTTT.

Only a few counts were recorded for this clonotype. The gene calls are TRBV10-3 and TRBJ2-3; weak D call: TRBD1 (5 bases). CDR1 and CDR2 from the germline V gene are ENHRY and SYGVKD. The V and J ends lost 6 bases and 6 bases respectively, with 10 bases between them. This CDR3 is 12 amino acids long. In DNA form, the CDR3 reads TGTGCCATCAGATTCACAGGTGATACGCAGTATTTT. Its protein is CAIRFTGDTQYF.

In this sample, this clonotype turned up a few times. The rearrangement joins TRBV9 to TRBJ2-7; D is unresolved. CDR1 is SGDLS, CDR2 YYNGEE, per germline. V lost 1 base, J lost 2 bases, and 10 bases lay in between. The CDR3 has 14 residues. CDR3 protein: CASSVMESTYEQYF. CDR3 bases: TGTGCCAGCAGCGTAATGGAATCGACCTACGAGCAGTACTTC.

The chain combines TRBV29-1 with TRBJ2-1, with 11 bases identical to TRBD2. Germline loops: CDR1 SQVTM, CDR2 ANQGSEA. The CDR3 spans 11 residues. This CDR3 reads CSSGRANEQFF. The CDR3 region has the DNA TGCAGTAGCGGGAGGGCCAATGAGCAGTTCTTC.